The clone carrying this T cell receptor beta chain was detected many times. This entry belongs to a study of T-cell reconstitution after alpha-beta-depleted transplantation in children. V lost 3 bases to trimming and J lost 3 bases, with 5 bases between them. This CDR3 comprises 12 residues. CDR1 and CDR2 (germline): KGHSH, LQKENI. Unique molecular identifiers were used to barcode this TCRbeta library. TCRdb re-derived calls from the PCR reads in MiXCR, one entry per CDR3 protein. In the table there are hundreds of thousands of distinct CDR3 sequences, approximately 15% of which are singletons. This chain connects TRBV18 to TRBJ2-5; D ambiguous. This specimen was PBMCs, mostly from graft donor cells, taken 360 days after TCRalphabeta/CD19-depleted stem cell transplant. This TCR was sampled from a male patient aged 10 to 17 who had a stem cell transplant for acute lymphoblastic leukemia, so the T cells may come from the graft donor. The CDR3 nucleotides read TGTGCCAGCTCACCGCCCGAAGAGACCCAGTACTTC. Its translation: CASSPPEETQYF.